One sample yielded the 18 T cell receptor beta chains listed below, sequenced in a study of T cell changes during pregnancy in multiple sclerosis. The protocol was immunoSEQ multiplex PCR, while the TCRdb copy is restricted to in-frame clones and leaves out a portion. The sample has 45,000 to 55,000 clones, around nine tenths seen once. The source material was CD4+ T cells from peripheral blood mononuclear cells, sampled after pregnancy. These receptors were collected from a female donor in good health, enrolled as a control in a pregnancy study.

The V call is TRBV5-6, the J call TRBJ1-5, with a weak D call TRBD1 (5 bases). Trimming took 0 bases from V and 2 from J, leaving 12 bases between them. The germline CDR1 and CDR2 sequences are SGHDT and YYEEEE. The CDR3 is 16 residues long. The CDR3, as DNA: TGTGCCAGCAGCTTGGGTTTCGTGACAGGCAATCAGCCCCAGCATTTT. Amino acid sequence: CASSLGFVTGNQPQHF.

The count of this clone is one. The CDR3 DNA sequence: TGCGCCAGCTGTCTTAGCACAGGGGGCCACGAGCAGTACTTC. It translates to CASCLSTGGHEQYF. This rearrangement joins TRBV5-1 to TRBJ2-7, with 9 nucleotides matching TRBD1. CDR1 is SGHRS, CDR2 YFSETQ, per germline. Trimming took 7 bases from V and 5 from J; bases not matched to a gene: 10. The CDR3 has 14 residues.

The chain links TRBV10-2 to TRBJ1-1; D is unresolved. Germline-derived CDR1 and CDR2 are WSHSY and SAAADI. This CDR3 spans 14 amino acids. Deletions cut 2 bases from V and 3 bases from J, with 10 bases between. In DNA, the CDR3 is TGCGCCAGCAGTGAGGGAGAGGCGGACACTGAAGCTTTCTTT. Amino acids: CASSEGEADTEAFF.

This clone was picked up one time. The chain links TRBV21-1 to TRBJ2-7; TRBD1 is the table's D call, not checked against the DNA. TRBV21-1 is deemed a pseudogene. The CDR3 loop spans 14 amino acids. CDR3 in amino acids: CASSKQGIRYEQYF. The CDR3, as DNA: TGTGCCAGCAGCAAACAGGGGATACGCTACGAGCAGTACTTC.

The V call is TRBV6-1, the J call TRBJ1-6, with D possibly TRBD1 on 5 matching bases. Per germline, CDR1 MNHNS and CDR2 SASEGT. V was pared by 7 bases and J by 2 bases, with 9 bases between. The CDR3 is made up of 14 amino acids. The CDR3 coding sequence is TGTGCCAGCACGGGGGAACCCTATAATTCACCCCTCCACTTT. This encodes CASTGEPYNSPLHF.

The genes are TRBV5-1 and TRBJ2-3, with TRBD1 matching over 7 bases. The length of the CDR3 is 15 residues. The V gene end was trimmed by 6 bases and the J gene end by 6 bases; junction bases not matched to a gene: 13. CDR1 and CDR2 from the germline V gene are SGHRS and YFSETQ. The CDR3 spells CASTPGQATGDTQYF. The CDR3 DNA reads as TGCGCCAGCACCCCTGGACAGGCCACCGGCGATACGCAGTATTTT.

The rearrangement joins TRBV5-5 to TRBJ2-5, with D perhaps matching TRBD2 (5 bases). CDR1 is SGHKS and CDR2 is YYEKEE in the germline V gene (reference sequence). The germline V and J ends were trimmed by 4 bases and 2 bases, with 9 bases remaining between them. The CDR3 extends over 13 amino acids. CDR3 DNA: TGTGCCAGCAGCGAGGGATCTCAAGAGACCCAGTACTTC. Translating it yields CASSEGSQETQYF.

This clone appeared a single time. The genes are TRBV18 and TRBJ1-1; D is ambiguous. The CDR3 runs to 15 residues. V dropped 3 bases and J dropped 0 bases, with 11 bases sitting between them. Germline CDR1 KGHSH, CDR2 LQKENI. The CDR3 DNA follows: TGTGCCAGCTCACCGTTGGCAGGATTGAACACTGAAGCTTTCTTT. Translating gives CASSPLAGLNTEAFF.

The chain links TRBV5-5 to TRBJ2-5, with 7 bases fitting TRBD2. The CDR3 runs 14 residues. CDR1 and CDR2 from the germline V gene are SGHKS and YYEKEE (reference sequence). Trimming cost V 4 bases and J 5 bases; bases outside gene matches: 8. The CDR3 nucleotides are TGTGCCAGCAGCGTGTGGACTAGGATGGAGACCCAGTACTTC. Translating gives CASSVWTRMETQYF.

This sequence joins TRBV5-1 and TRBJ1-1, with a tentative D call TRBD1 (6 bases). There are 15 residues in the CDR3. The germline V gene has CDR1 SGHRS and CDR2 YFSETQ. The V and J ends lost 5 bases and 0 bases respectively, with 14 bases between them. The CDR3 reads CASRTIRGLNTEAFF. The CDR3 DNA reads TGCGCCAGCAGGACCATCAGGGGACTGAACACTGAAGCTTTCTTT.

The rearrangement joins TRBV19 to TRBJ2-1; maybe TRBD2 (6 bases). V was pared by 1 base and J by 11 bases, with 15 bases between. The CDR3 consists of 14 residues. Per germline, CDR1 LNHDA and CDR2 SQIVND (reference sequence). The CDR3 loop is CASSIGHGGAQQFF. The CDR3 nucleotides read TGTGCCAGTAGTATAGGGCATGGAGGGGCACAGCAGTTCTTC.

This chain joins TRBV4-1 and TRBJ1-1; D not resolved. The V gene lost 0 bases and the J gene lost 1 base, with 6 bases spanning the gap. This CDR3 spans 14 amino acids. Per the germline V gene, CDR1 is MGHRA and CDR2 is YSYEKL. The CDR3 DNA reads TGCGCCAGCAGCCAAGAGAGAGCGAACACTGAAGCTTTCTTT. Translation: CASSQERANTEAFF.

The CDR3 here is CASSRQGMTDTQYF. The CDR3 nucleotides read TGCGCCAGCAGTCGACAGGGAATGACAGATACGCAGTATTTT. V usage is TRBV5-1 and J usage is TRBJ2-3; 7 bases agree with TRBD1. There are 14 residues in the CDR3. Germline V gene data show CDR1 as SGHRS and CDR2 as YFSETQ. V shed 5 bases and J 3 bases; nucleotides not matched to a gene: 6.

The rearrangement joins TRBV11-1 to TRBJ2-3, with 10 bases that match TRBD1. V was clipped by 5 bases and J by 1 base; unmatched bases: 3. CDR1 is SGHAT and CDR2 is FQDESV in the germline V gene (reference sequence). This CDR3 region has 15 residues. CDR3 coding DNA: TGTGCCAGCAGCCCCGGACAGGGGGGCACAGATACGCAGTATTTT. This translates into CASSPGQGGTDTQYF.

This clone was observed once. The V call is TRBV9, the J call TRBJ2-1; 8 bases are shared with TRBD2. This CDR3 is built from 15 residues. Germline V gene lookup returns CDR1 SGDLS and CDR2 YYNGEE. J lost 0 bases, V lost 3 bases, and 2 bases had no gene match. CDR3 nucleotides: TGTGCCAGCAGCGCGGGACTAGTCTCCTACAATGAGCAGTTCTTC. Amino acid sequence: CASSAGLVSYNEQFF. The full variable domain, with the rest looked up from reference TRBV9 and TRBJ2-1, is DSGVTQTPKHLITATGQRVTLRCSPRSGDLSVYWYQQSLDQGLQFLIQYYNGEERAKGNILERFSAQQFPDLHSELNLSSLELGDSALYFCASSAGLVSYNEQFFGPGTRLTVL.

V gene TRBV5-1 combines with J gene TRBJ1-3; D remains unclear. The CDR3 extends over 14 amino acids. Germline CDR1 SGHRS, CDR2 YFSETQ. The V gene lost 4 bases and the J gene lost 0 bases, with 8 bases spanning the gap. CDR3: CASSGGSSGNTIYF. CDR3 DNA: TGCGCCAGCAGCGGCGGGAGCTCTGGAAACACCATATATTTT.

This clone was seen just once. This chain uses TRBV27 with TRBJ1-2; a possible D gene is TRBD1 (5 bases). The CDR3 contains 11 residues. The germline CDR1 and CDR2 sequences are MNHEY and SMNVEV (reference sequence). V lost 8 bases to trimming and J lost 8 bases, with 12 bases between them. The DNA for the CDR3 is TGTGCCAGCGGTCAGGGAGGAGGCTACACCTTC. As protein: CASGQGGGYTF.

The CDR3 region is CASSLGSLADYNEQFF. The CDR3 nucleotides are TGTGCCAGCAGTTTAGGTTCCCTAGCGGACTACAATGAGCAGTTCTTC. The chain employs TRBV27 and TRBJ2-1, with 7 bases identical to TRBD2. Germline lookup yields CDR1 MNHEY and CDR2 SMNVEV (reference sequence). The CDR3 is 16 residues long. Trimming removed 2 bases from V and 3 bases from J; junction bases left unmatched: 7.